This TCR beta chain stems from a study of breast tumors, draining lymph nodes, adjacent tissues. CDR1 is MNHEY and CDR2 is SVGAGI in the germline V gene. V shed 6 bases and J shed 3 bases, with 8 bases lying between them. The CDR3 runs 12 residues. Axillary draining lymph nodes of breast cancer patients supplied the node samples. TCRdb re-analysed the multiplex PCR reads in MiXCR, keeping a single row per CDR3 protein. The data show roughly 130,000 distinct CDR3 sequences, with 30% to 35% seen just once and about 2.3% held by the top ten. The sequenced material came from axillary lymph node tissue. The rearrangement links TRBV6-5 to TRBJ1-1; D not resolved. This TCR derives from a female donor with breast cancer. Some clones in this sample may be carry-over from other donors' samples. The CDR3 DNA is TGTGCCAGCAGCCAGGAGGACACTGAAGCTTTCTTT. This sequence encodes CASSQEDTEAFF.